The 30 T cell receptor beta chains given below trace back to one sample, sequenced in a study of metastatic and nonmetastatic thyroid tumors. Every patient underwent thyroid surgery untreated. MiXCR reprocessed the PCR reads for TCRdb. The sample has roughly 18,000 clones; over 20% are singletons. Sample: tumor tissue. These receptors originate from a female donor with papillary thyroid cancer or a benign thyroid nodule (not recorded which). Some clones in this sample may be carry-over from other donors' samples.

This chain joins TRBV11-3 and TRBJ2-6; no firm D call. Germline V gives CDR1 SGHNT, CDR2 YENEEA. This CDR3 spans 15 amino acids. The V end was cut by 5 bases, the J end by 3 bases, with 11 bases between. The CDR3 protein is CASSPPTSGANVLTF. In DNA form, the CDR3 reads TGTGCCAGCAGCCCCCCTACAAGTGGGGCCAACGTCCTGACTTTC.

The chain employs TRBV27 and TRBJ2-7; 7 nucleotides match TRBD2. The CDR3 is 14 amino acids. Germline V CDR1 and CDR2: MNHEY, SMNVEV (reference sequence). V lost 2 bases and J lost 7; bases outside the gene matches: 8. Here the CDR3 reads CASSLGRGTGEQYF. In DNA form, the CDR3 reads TGTGCCAGCAGTTTAGGGCGGGGGACGGGGGAGCAGTACTTC.

This clone was detected many times. The chain links TRBV28 to TRBJ1-1; 9 positions match TRBD1. V was pared by 5 bases and J by 0 bases, with 7 bases of the junction left unmatched. This CDR3 region has 16 residues. Germline V gives CDR1 MDHEN, CDR2 SYDVKM. CDR3 in amino acids: CASSQLTGGMNTEAFF. CDR3 sequence (DNA): TGTGCCAGCAGTCAGCTGACAGGGGGAATGAACACTGAAGCTTTCTTT.

This chain uses TRBV20-1 with TRBJ1-6, with 10 bases that match TRBD1. Trimming cost V 0 bases and J 0 bases; bases outside gene matches: 8. Germline CDR1 is DFQATT and CDR2 is SNEGSKA (reference sequence). The CDR3 is 19 residues long. CDR3 protein: CSAREGQGLGGSYNSPLHF. The CDR3 DNA reads as TGCAGTGCTAGAGAGGGACAGGGGTTAGGAGGCTCCTATAATTCACCCCTCCACTTT.

The table lists this clone with many counts. Other DNA sequences of this sample code for an identical CDR3. This sequence joins TRBV6-5 and TRBJ1-2; no firm D call. Trimming removed 3 bases at V and 2 bases at J, with 7 bases between. Germline CDR1 is MNHEY and CDR2 is SVGAGI. CDR3 length equals 13 residues. This CDR3 reads CASSYGPNYGYTF. The CDR3, as DNA: TGTGCCAGCAGTTATGGCCCCAACTATGGCTACACCTTC.

This clone was recorded many times. The gene calls are TRBV2 and TRBJ2-7; D is uncertain. Trimming cost V 6 bases and J 0 bases, with 15 bases left between them. CDR3 length: 15 residues. CDR1 and CDR2 from the germline V gene are SNHLY and FYNNEI. The CDR3 bases are TGTGCCAGCAGAGACGGACGGTTTAGCTCCTACGAGCAGTACTTC. It encodes CASRDGRFSSYEQYF.

In its sample, this clone was seen many times. The chain has TRBV9 and TRBJ1-2; D might be TRBD1 (5 bases). V was pared by 7 bases and J by 0 bases, with 10 bases between. The germline CDR1 and CDR2 sequences are SGDLS and YYNGEE. CDR3 length: 13 amino acids. CDR3 residues: CASGGTANYGYTF. The DNA of the CDR3 is TGTGCCAGCGGGGGTACCGCTAACTATGGCTACACCTTC.

This clone was seen many times. The CDR3 coding sequence is TGTGCCAGCAGCCGGGAGAACACCGGGGAGCTGTTTTTT. This translates into CASSRENTGELFF. This rearrangement joins TRBV6-4 to TRBJ2-2, with D possibly being TRBD2 (5 bases). Germline V gives CDR1 MRHNA, CDR2 SNTAGT. With 6 bases removed from V and 1 base from J, the gap between germline ends came to 6 bases. This CDR3 is built from 13 residues.

The chain employs TRBV7-2 and TRBJ1-1; D might be TRBD1 (6 bases). The CDR3 consists of 13 residues. V dropped 3 bases and J dropped 5 bases, with 10 bases sitting between them. In germline, CDR1 is SGHTA, CDR2 FQGNSA. The CDR3 region has the DNA TGTGCCAGCAGCTTTAAGGGGGGGACTGAAGCTTTCTTT. It is translated as CASSFKGGTEAFF.

The sample holds a few counts of this clone. This chain uses TRBV14 with TRBJ2-3; D remains unclear. Trimming removed 0 bases from V and 13 bases from J, with 20 bases in between. The CDR3 is 15 residues long. Germline V CDR1 and CDR2: SGHDN, FVKESK. DNA of the CDR3: TGTGCCAGCAGCCAAGATAGGCGTACAACCGGGTCGGAGTATTTT. Encoded protein: CASSQDRRTTGSEYF.

This clone was observed a handful of times. The chain joins TRBV12-3 or TRBV12-4 to TRBJ2-5, with D possibly matching TRBD1 (6 bases). V dropped 3 bases and J dropped 3 bases, with 11 bases sitting between them. CDR3 length: 14 residues. The CDR3 DNA reads as TGTGCCAGCAGTTTCATACCAGGGGAAGAGACCCAGTACTTC. This translates into CASSFIPGEETQYF.

The chain combines TRBV11-2 with TRBJ2-5; D might be TRBD2 (6 bases). Per the germline V gene, CDR1 is SGHAT and CDR2 is FQNNGV. CDR3 size: 13 residues. V lost 6 bases to trimming and J lost 1 base, with 9 bases between them. In DNA, the CDR3 is TGTGCCAGCAGTTCCGGGGGCCAAGAGACCCAGTACTTC. Translation gives CASSSGGQETQYF.

This clone was found many times. This rearrangement joins TRBV28 to TRBJ1-5; weak D call: TRBD1 (5 bases). The V end lost 7 bases, the J end lost 11 bases, and 18 bases lay between the germline ends. The CDR3 has 13 residues. Germline V lookup: CDR1 MDHEN, CDR2 SYDVKM. The CDR3 spells CASTPGTVLSQHF. For the CDR3, the DNA is TGTGCCAGCACCCCCGGGACCGTCCTGTCCCAGCATTTT. Variable domain in full (rest from reference TRBV28 and TRBJ1-5): DVKVTQSSRYLVKRTGEKVFLECVQDMDHENMFWYRQDPGLGLRLIYFSYDVKMKEKGDIPEGYSVSREKKERFSLILESASTNQTSMYLCASTPGTVLSQHFGDGTRLSIL.

This clone appeared many times. CDR3: CASSLNSIGYTF. DNA of the CDR3: TGTGCCAGCAGCTTAAATAGTATTGGCTACACCTTC. The J gene is TRBJ1-2, the V gene TRBV7-8, with D unresolved. The CDR3 runs 12 residues. The germline gives CDR1 SGHVS, CDR2 FQNEAQ. V dropped 2 bases and J dropped 7 bases, with 8 bases sitting between them. The full variable domain, rest sourced from reference TRBV7-8 and TRBJ1-2, is GAGVSQSPRYKVAKRGQDVALRCDPISGHVSLFWYQQALGQGPEFLTYFQNEAQLDKSGLPSDRFFAERPEGSVSTLKIQRTQQEDSAVYLCASSLNSIGYTFGSGTRLTVV.

This rearrangement joins TRBV20-1 to TRBJ1-5, with D tentatively TRBD1 (6 bases). V was shortened by 4 bases and J by 7 bases, with 14 bases between the two germline ends. The CDR3 length is 13 residues. From germline, CDR1 is DFQATT and CDR2 SNEGSKA (reference sequence). CDR3 DNA sequence: TGCAGTGCTAAACAGGGTTCCGGGCAGCCCCAGCATTTT. Protein: CSAKQGSGQPQHF.

The table lists this clone with a few counts. The chain recombines TRBV6-1 with TRBJ1-2; 11 nucleotides agree with TRBD1. The V gene end was trimmed by 5 bases and the J gene end by 12 bases; junction bases not matched to a gene: 14. In germline, CDR1 is MNHNS, CDR2 SASEGT. This CDR3 has 15 residues. CDR3 sequence: CASSSKADRGPPNTF. DNA for the CDR3: TGTGCCAGCAGTTCTAAGGCGGACAGGGGGCCACCCAACACCTTC.

As concerns this clone: The conserved phenylalanine or tryptophan normally closing the CDR3 is absent here, so this likely arose from a read error. The limits of the CDR3 on the DNA are not certain, so only TCRdb's listed CDR3 is given. The V call is TRBV7-2, the J call TRBJ2-4; whether TRBD1, the table's D call, matches the DNA was not checked. Both ends counted, the CDR3 spans 9 residues. Germline V gives CDR1 SGHTA, CDR2 FQGNSA. The CDR3 protein is CASSLHRPR.

In its sample, this clone was seen many times. This chain joins TRBV28 and TRBJ2-7; 11 bases line up with TRBD2. Unmatched junction bases numbered 3, after V lost 3 bases and J lost 2 bases. CDR3 length equals 15 residues. CDR1 and CDR2 from the germline V gene are MDHEN and SYDVKM. In DNA form, the CDR3 reads TGTGCCAGCAGTTTCGGACTAGCGGGTACCTACGAGCAGTACTTC. This gives the protein CASSFGLAGTYEQYF.

As to this clone: One junction end disagrees with the germline gene, perhaps due to a read error. The rearrangement links TRBV4-1 to TRBJ2-5; D is undetermined. The J call may be in error: the DNA end matches TRBJ2-1 better. The length of the CDR3 is 14 residues. Germline V CDR1 and CDR2: MGHRA, YSYEKL. The DNA for the CDR3 is TGCGCCAACAGCCAAGAAGGATTCTGCAATGAGCAGTTCTTC. Its translation is CANSQEGFCNEQFF.

Turning to this clone: One end of the junction is discordant with germline, which a read error may explain. The rearrangement joins TRBV9 to TRBJ2-7; D is unresolved. The CDR3 runs to 15 residues. Germline CDR1 and CDR2: SGDLS and YYNGEE. CDR3 protein: CASSVDAVTNYEQYF. The CDR3 DNA is TGTGCCAGCAGTGTAGATGCAGTGACGAACTACGAGCAGTACTTC.

The rearrangement uses TRBV27 and TRBJ1-3; D perhaps matches TRBD1 (6 bases). This CDR3 has 17 amino acids. Trimming stripped 3 bases from V and 1 base from J, with 16 bases between. CDR1 MNHEY and CDR2 SMNVEV come from the germline V gene (reference sequence). CDR3 loop: CASSLGTPRTSGNTIYF. CDR3 coding DNA: TGTGCCAGCAGTTTGGGGACACCCAGGACGTCTGGAAACACCATATATTTT.

The genes are TRBV6-1 and TRBJ1-4, with D unresolved. The CDR3 has 17 residues. V was trimmed by 4 bases and J by 0 bases, leaving 15 bases between them. Germline CDR1 reads MNHNS; CDR2 reads SASEGT. CDR3 nucleotides: TGTGCCAGCAGTGGTGGAAGGGCGGAAACAACTAATGAAAAACTGTTTTTT. Translating it yields CASSGGRAETTNEKLFF.

This clone was counted ten times or more. The rearrangement links TRBV6-2 or TRBV6-3 to TRBJ2-3; no clear D gene. Germline V gene lookup returns CDR1 MNHEY and CDR2 SVGEGT. V was trimmed by 2 bases and J by 0 bases, leaving 9 bases between them. This CDR3 has 15 residues. CDR3 protein: CASSYGLLSTDTQYF. DNA of the CDR3: TGTGCCAGCAGTTACGGCTTACTCAGCACAGATACGCAGTATTTT.

This clone has at least ten counts. The genes are TRBV20-1 and TRBJ2-7; D might be TRBD2 (5 bases). Germline V gene sequence: CDR1 DFQATT, CDR2 SNEGSKA (reference sequence). The CDR3 contains 12 residues. Trimming cost V 2 bases and J 3 bases, with 8 bases left between them. The CDR3 DNA follows: TGCAGTGCTAGACCGAGCGGCTACGAGCAGTACTTC. It is translated as CSARPSGYEQYF.

The chain is built from TRBV7-6 and TRBJ1-3; 9 bases align to TRBD1. This CDR3 is 16 amino acids long. V lost 4 bases, J lost 4 bases, and 8 bases stayed unmatched. The V gene's germline CDR1 is SGHVS and CDR2 FNYEAQ. The chain's CDR3 is CASSSEQGAGGNTIYF. The CDR3 DNA sequence: TGTGCCAGCAGCTCTGAACAGGGGGCAGGCGGAAACACCATATATTTT. Using reference TRBV7-6 and TRBJ1-3 for the parts outside the CDR3, the full variable domain is GAGVSQSPRYKVTKRGQDVALRCDPISGHVSLYWYRQALGQGPEFLTYFNYEAQQDKSGLPNDRFSAERPEGSISTLTIQRTEQRDSAMYRCASSSEQGAGGNTIYFGEGSWLTVV.

The chain couples TRBV30 to TRBJ1-4; D is perhaps TRBD1 (6 bases). Germline V gene lookup returns CDR1 GTSNPN and CDR2 SVGIG (reference sequence). This CDR3 comprises 12 residues. The V and J ends lost 4 bases and 8 bases respectively, with 11 bases between them. DNA of the CDR3: TGTGCCTGGAACCCCGGACAGGAAAAACTGTTTTTT. Protein product: CAWNPGQEKLFF.

The rearrangement links TRBV20-1 to TRBJ2-1; 12 bases are shared with TRBD2. V lost 1 base and J lost 4; bases outside the gene matches: 2. The CDR3 spans 15 residues. CDR1 and CDR2 (germline): DFQATT, SNEGSKA (reference sequence). CDR3: CSARGTSGDYNEQFF. DNA for the CDR3: TGCAGTGCTAGAGGGACTAGCGGGGATTACAATGAGCAGTTCTTC.

V usage is TRBV5-1 and J usage is TRBJ2-7; perhaps TRBD2 as D (7 bases). Trimming took 2 bases from V and 6 from J, leaving 15 bases between them. CDR1 and CDR2 (germline): SGHRS, YFSETQ. The CDR3 consists of 14 residues. The CDR3 reads CASSFEGGPREQYF. The CDR3 nucleotides read TGCGCCAGCAGCTTTGAGGGGGGGCCGCGCGAGCAGTACTTC.

The V and J genes are TRBV10-1 and TRBJ2-1; a weak D match, TRBD2 (5 bases). V was shortened by 6 bases and J by 1 base, with 16 bases between the two germline ends. The CDR3 spans 16 residues. Germline assignment: CDR1 WNHNN and CDR2 SYGVQD (reference sequence). CDR3 sequence (DNA): TGCGCCAGCAGCGGGAAGGAGGCCGCATCCTACAATGAGCAGTTCTTC. Its protein product is CASSGKEAASYNEQFF.

The DNA of the CDR3 is TGTGCCAGCAGAGCGGGAGAGACCCAGTACTTC. This gives the protein CASRAGETQYF. The rearrangement uses TRBV2 and TRBJ2-5; tentatively, D is TRBD2 (6 bases). Trimming removed 6 bases at V and 4 bases at J, with 6 bases between. The CDR3 extends over 11 amino acids. Germline V lookup: CDR1 SNHLY, CDR2 FYNNEI.